The 32 T cell receptor beta chains presented below share a single source sample, sequenced in a study of shared clonotypes between healthy human individuals. Profiled with immunoSEQ multiplex PCR; TCRdb holds only in-frame clones, not every one. The sample lists millions of clones; 90% to 95% were seen once. Naive CD8 cells, CD45RO-negative and positively selected for CCR7, excluded terminally differentiated effector memory CD45RA+ cells. Sequencing was performed on naive CD8+ T cells from PBMCs. All receptors come from a man younger than 35 in good health. Some clones in this sample may be carry-over from other donors' samples.

V and J are TRBV29-1 and TRBJ1-1; D perhaps matches TRBD1 (5 bases). CDR1 is SQVTM and CDR2 is ANQGSEA in the germline V gene. The ends were cut back, 3 bases at V and 3 bases at J, with 11 bases in the middle. This CDR3 has 13 residues. Here the CDR3 reads CSVDGGRDTEAFF. The DNA for the CDR3 is TGCAGCGTTGACGGGGGACGGGACACTGAAGCTTTCTTT.

This chain uses TRBV13 with TRBJ2-6; 14 bases are shared with TRBD2. The CDR3 is made up of 18 amino acids. The ends lost 5 bases at V and 3 bases at J; junction bases unmatched: 6. Germline CDR1 reads PRHDT; CDR2 reads FYEKMQ (reference sequence). The CDR3: CASSMGLAGVYGANVLTF. The CDR3 DNA follows: TGTGCCAGCAGCATGGGACTAGCGGGAGTTTATGGGGCCAACGTCCTGACTTTC.

This chain connects TRBV19 to TRBJ2-1, with a tentative D call TRBD1 (7 bases). Looked up from germline, CDR1 is LNHDA and CDR2 is SQIVND (reference sequence). The CDR3 is made up of 16 amino acids. Between the trimmed V and J ends, which lost 0 bases and 4 bases, there was a span of 13 bases. The CDR3 loop is CASSIDAGQPYNEQFF. The CDR3 coding sequence is TGTGCCAGTAGTATAGATGCGGGACAGCCTTACAATGAGCAGTTCTTC.

This chain connects TRBV7-6 to TRBJ2-7; D may be TRBD2 (7 bases). This CDR3 is 14 amino acids long. V dropped 5 bases and J dropped 6 bases, with 17 bases sitting between them. Germline V CDR1 and CDR2: SGHVS, FNYEAQ. Here the CDR3 reads CASSEGDYPIEQYF. The DNA for the CDR3 is TGTGCCAGCAGCGAGGGGGACTACCCGATCGAGCAGTACTTC.

This sequence joins TRBV9 and TRBJ2-7; D is unclear. The ends were cut back, 4 bases at V and 0 bases at J, with 11 bases in the middle. CDR1 SGDLS and CDR2 YYNGEE come from the germline V gene. This CDR3 has 14 amino acids. The CDR3 DNA is TGTGCCAGCAGCCACTACCATACCTCCTACGAGCAGTACTTC. This gives the protein CASSHYHTSYEQYF.

This clone is a singleton in its sample. The V and J genes are TRBV6-5 and TRBJ2-1; D gene unclear. Germline lookup yields CDR1 MNHEY and CDR2 SVGAGI. Trimming shortened V by 2 bases and J by 4 bases, and 15 bases separated the two germline ends. This CDR3 spans 16 amino acids. The CDR3 here is CASSYEASRAYNEQFF. In DNA, the CDR3 is TGTGCCAGCAGTTACGAGGCATCCCGCGCATACAATGAGCAGTTCTTC.

The V gene is TRBV19, the J gene TRBJ1-3; no firm D call. V lost 5 bases, J lost 0 bases, and 11 bases lay in between. Per germline, CDR1 LNHDA and CDR2 SQIVND (reference sequence). The CDR3 extends over 15 amino acids. DNA for the CDR3: TGTGCCAGTAGTGTTAACAGCAACTCTGGAAACACCATATATTTT. This codes for CASSVNSNSGNTIYF.

CDR3 loop: CSTIREGTYNEQFF. The CDR3 DNA follows: TGCAGCACGATCCGGGAAGGAACCTACAATGAGCAGTTCTTC. The chain recombines TRBV29-1 with TRBJ2-1, with a weak D call TRBD2 (5 bases). Germline V gene lookup returns CDR1 SQVTM and CDR2 ANQGSEA. The CDR3 extends over 14 amino acids. V lost 8 bases and J lost 2, with 16 bases in between.

The V call is TRBV19, the J call TRBJ2-7, with TRBD2 as a possible D gene (6 bases). Germline lookup yields CDR1 LNHDA and CDR2 SQIVND (reference sequence). The V end lost 2 bases, the J end lost 3 bases, and 14 bases lay between the germline ends. This CDR3 contains 15 residues. The CDR3 DNA reads TGTGCCAGTAGTATATTCACTAGCAACCACTACGAGCAGTACTTC. Translation: CASSIFTSNHYEQYF.

This chain uses TRBV27 with TRBJ2-7; either TRBD1 or TRBD2 may supply D (5 bases each). Trimming shortened V by 7 bases and J by 5 bases, and 15 bases separated the two germline ends. Germline CDR1 and CDR2: MNHEY and SMNVEV (reference sequence). The CDR3 loop spans 13 amino acids. The CDR3 spells CASTGRGVNEQYF. The CDR3 bases are TGTGCCAGCACCGGCCGAGGGGTAAACGAGCAGTACTTC.

Remarks on this clone: The sample has other DNA sequences that encode this CDR3 too. The chain is built from TRBV27 and TRBJ2-7, with D perhaps TRBD1 (6 bases). Germline CDR1 MNHEY, CDR2 SMNVEV (reference sequence). CDR3 size: 13 residues. Deletions cut 3 bases from V and 4 bases from J, with 10 bases between. DNA of the CDR3: TGTGCCAGCAGTTTCGGGACAACTTACGAGCAGTACTTC. Its protein product is CASSFGTTYEQYF.

For this clone: The same CDR3 can be traced to other DNA sequences in this sample. The chain links TRBV27 to TRBJ2-1; 7 bases line up with TRBD2. Germline V CDR1 and CDR2: MNHEY, SMNVEV (reference sequence). V lost 2 bases and J lost 4; bases outside the gene matches: 5. CDR3 length: 15 amino acids. The chain's CDR3 is CASSLLAGAYNEQFF. As DNA, the CDR3 is TGTGCCAGCAGTTTACTCGCGGGAGCGTACAATGAGCAGTTCTTC.

The V gene is TRBV4-1, the J gene TRBJ2-1, with D maybe TRBD2 (6 bases). The ends were cut back, 2 bases at V and 10 bases at J, with 12 bases in the middle. The V gene's germline CDR1 is MGHRA and CDR2 YSYEKL. The CDR3 runs 13 residues. CDR3 sequence (DNA): TGCGCCAGCAGCCAACTGACCGGAGGGGAGCAGTTCTTC. Protein: CASSQLTGGEQFF.

V gene TRBV6-6 combines with J gene TRBJ2-3; TRBD1 matches at 10 bases. Germline trimming cut 5 bases from V and 1 base from J; bases unmatched to any gene: 3. The CDR3 consists of 15 residues. CDR1 is MNHNY, CDR2 SVGAGI, per germline (reference sequence). CDR3 nucleotide sequence: TGTGCCAGCAGTCGACAGGGGGCACGCACAGATACGCAGTATTTT. It encodes CASSRQGARTDTQYF.

In regard to this clone: Within the sample, other DNA sequences also encode this same CDR3. This rearrangement joins TRBV27 to TRBJ1-2, with a tentative D call TRBD1 (6 bases). Germline CDR1 is MNHEY and CDR2 is SMNVEV (reference sequence). V lost 2 bases and J lost 5, with 9 bases in between. The CDR3 runs to 13 residues. The CDR3 DNA reads TGTGCCAGCAGTTTAGGAGGGGGATATGGCTACACCTTC. Translated: CASSLGGGYGYTF.

The chain recombines TRBV15 with TRBJ2-2, with 8 bases lining up with TRBD2. Germline values: CDR1 LNHNV, CDR2 YYDKDF (reference sequence). This CDR3 contains 15 residues. With V trimmed by 7 bases and J by 3 bases, 7 bases remained unmatched. CDR3 region: CATKWSGSDTGELFF. CDR3 in DNA: TGTGCCACCAAATGGAGCGGGAGTGACACCGGGGAGCTGTTTTTT.

In the case of this clone: A read error may produce the germline difference seen at one junction end. The CDR3 DNA sequence: TGCGCCAGCAGTCAAGACAGAGGACCAGAGACCCAGTACTTC. Its protein is CASSQDRGPETQYF. V and J are TRBV4-1 and TRBJ2-5; maybe TRBD1 (5 bases). The CDR3 is 14 amino acids. Germline V gene data show CDR1 as MGHRA and CDR2 as YSYEKL.

The chain recombines TRBV15 with TRBJ2-5, with TRBD2 matching over 9 bases. V gave up 8 bases and J gave up 7 bases; unmatched junction bases: 8. CDR1 is LNHNV and CDR2 is YYDKDF in the germline V gene (reference sequence). The CDR3 consists of 13 residues. CDR3 loop: CATASGRFGTQYF. The CDR3, as DNA: TGTGCCACCGCCAGCGGGAGGTTTGGGACCCAGTACTTC.

The CDR3 reads CASSGRDPPDTQYF. The CDR3 region has the DNA TGTGCCAGCAGTGGCCGGGACCCCCCAGATACGCAGTATTTT. The V and J genes are TRBV6-5 and TRBJ2-3; the D call may be TRBD1 or TRBD2 (5 bases each). V shed 5 bases and J shed 4 bases, with 13 bases lying between them. CDR1 and CDR2 from the germline V gene are MNHEY and SVGAGI. This CDR3 is 14 amino acids long.

Comment on this clone: Other DNA variants within this sample encode the same CDR3. This chain joins TRBV27 and TRBJ2-1, with 7 nucleotides matching TRBD2. This CDR3 region has 15 residues. Unmatched junction bases numbered 4, after V lost 1 base and J lost 4 bases. Germline assignment: CDR1 MNHEY and CDR2 SMNVEV (reference sequence). The CDR3 reads CASSLWAGAYNEQFF. DNA for the CDR3: TGTGCCAGCAGTTTATGGGCGGGAGCTTACAATGAGCAGTTCTTC.

This chain links TRBV13 with TRBJ2-7; 9 bases are a match to TRBD1. The CDR3 spans 15 residues. CDR1 is PRHDT, CDR2 FYEKMQ, per germline (reference sequence). The ends lost 5 bases at V and 4 bases at J; junction bases unmatched: 9. The CDR3 coding sequence is TGTGCCAGCAGCCCCGGAGGGACAGGGTTATACGAGCAGTACTTC. Amino acid sequence: CASSPGGTGLYEQYF.

The chain links TRBV5-1 to TRBJ2-7, with D possibly TRBD2 on 6 matching bases. This CDR3 spans 15 amino acids. The germline V gene encodes CDR1 SGHRS and CDR2 YFSETQ. The ends were cut back, 0 bases at V and 3 bases at J, with 13 bases in the middle. The CDR3: CASSLAEGLYYEQYF. CDR3 DNA sequence: TGCGCCAGCAGCTTGGCGGAGGGTCTCTACTACGAGCAGTACTTC.

The chain employs TRBV29-1 and TRBJ1-5; tentative D call: TRBD1 (6 bases). Germline V gene lookup returns CDR1 SQVTM and CDR2 ANQGSEA. This CDR3 spans 13 amino acids. V was pared by 7 bases and J by 7 bases, with 17 bases between. CDR3 loop: CSAVTGPGQPQHF. In nucleotides, the CDR3 is TGCAGCGCCGTAACAGGGCCAGGCCAGCCCCAGCATTTT.

Comments on this clone: At the DNA level, this CDR3 is encoded by other sequences in the same sample as well. The chain carries TRBV7-9 and TRBJ1-2; D unclear. CDR3 length: 12 amino acids. The V end was cut by 2 bases, the J end by 5 bases, with 6 bases between. Germline V gives CDR1 SEHNR, CDR2 FQNEAQ (reference sequence). CDR3 residues: CASSLRGYGYTF. The CDR3 coding sequence is TGTGCCAGCAGCTTAAGAGGTTATGGCTACACCTTC. The entire variable domain, with the rest obtained from reference TRBV7-9 and TRBJ1-2, is as follows: DTGVSQNPRHKITKRGQNVTFRCDPISEHNRLYWYRQTLGQGPEFLTYFQNEAQLEKSRLLSDRFSAERPKGSFSTLEIQRTEQGDSAMYLCASSLRGYGYTFGSGTRLTVV.

Concerning this clone: Additional DNA sequences in this sample encode the identical CDR3. The chain links TRBV27 to TRBJ2-5; D perhaps matches TRBD1 (6 bases). CDR3 size: 14 residues. V shed 5 bases and J shed 5 bases, with 15 bases lying between them. CDR1 and CDR2 (germline): MNHEY, SMNVEV (reference sequence). CDR3 residues: CASSTRTGSETQYF. The CDR3 DNA is TGTGCCAGCAGTACGAGAACAGGGTCGGAGACCCAGTACTTC.

The rearrangement links TRBV2 to TRBJ2-7, with D unresolved. Trimming took off 4 bases at V and 5 bases at J, with 3 bases between the two ends. Germline CDR1 SNHLY, CDR2 FYNNEI. The CDR3 is made up of 10 amino acids. CDR3 sequence (DNA): TGTGCCAGCAGTGTAAACGAGCAGTACTTC. Protein sequence: CASSVNEQYF.

The chain links TRBV27 to TRBJ2-1; the D is unclear. Between the trimmed V and J ends, which lost 5 bases and 4 bases, there was a span of 9 bases. Germline V gene lookup returns CDR1 MNHEY and CDR2 SMNVEV (reference sequence). The CDR3 totals 13 residues. The CDR3 coding sequence is TGTGCCAGCAGTGATAGCCTATACAATGAGCAGTTCTTC. Its protein is CASSDSLYNEQFF.

This clone appeared a single time. CDR3 region: CASSRRGENYGYTF. CDR3 nucleotides: TGTGCCAGCAGCCGACGAGGGGAAAACTATGGCTACACCTTC. V usage is TRBV27 and J usage is TRBJ1-2, with D possibly being TRBD1 (5 bases). The germline gives CDR1 MNHEY, CDR2 SMNVEV (reference sequence). This CDR3 contains 14 residues. Trimming took off 6 bases at V and 2 bases at J, with 13 bases between the two ends.

This clone was seen just once. The genes are TRBV28 and TRBJ2-7; 8 bases map to TRBD1. Germline CDR1 and CDR2: MDHEN and SYDVKM. The junction had 10 bases not matched to a gene; V was cut back by 6 bases and J by 3 bases. The CDR3 length is 15 residues. As DNA, the CDR3 is TGTGCCAGCAGGCATTCACGGACAGGGAACTACGAGCAGTACTTC. Translation: CASRHSRTGNYEQYF. Full variable domain (outside the CDR3, taken from reference TRBV28 and TRBJ2-7): DVKVTQSSRYLVKRTGEKVFLECVQDMDHENMFWYRQDPGLGLRLIYFSYDVKMKEKGDIPEGYSVSREKKERFSLILESASTNQTSMYLCASRHSRTGNYEQYFGPGTRLTVT.

On this clone itself: The sample contains more than one DNA sequence encoding this CDR3. The chain is built from TRBV9 and TRBJ2-7; either TRBD1 or TRBD2 may supply D (5 bases each). The CDR3 contains 14 residues. Deletions cut 2 bases from V and 2 bases from J, with 11 bases between. Looked up from germline, CDR1 is SGDLS and CDR2 is YYNGEE. The CDR3 spells CASSVGDSAYEQYF. The CDR3 DNA sequence: TGTGCCAGCAGCGTGGGAGACAGCGCCTACGAGCAGTACTTC.

This clone appeared a single time. V is TRBV7-9 and J is TRBJ1-2; 8 positions match TRBD1. CDR3 size: 16 residues. The V gene's germline CDR1 is SEHNR and CDR2 FQNEAQ (reference sequence). Trimming cost V 4 bases and J 3 bases; bases outside gene matches: 10. CDR3 sequence: CASSSGQGGRDYGYTF. The CDR3 DNA reads TGTGCCAGCAGCTCCGGACAGGGAGGGCGCGACTATGGCTACACCTTC. Together with reference TRBV7-9 and TRBJ1-2, the CDR3 gives the full variable domain: DTGVSQNPRHKITKRGQNVTFRCDPISEHNRLYWYRQTLGQGPEFLTYFQNEAQLEKSRLLSDRFSAERPKGSFSTLEIQRTEQGDSAMYLCASSSGQGGRDYGYTFGSGTRLTVV.

As for this clone: The junction differs from germline at one of its ends, possibly a read error. The chain joins TRBV7-8 to TRBJ2-7; D ambiguous. The CDR3 is 10 residues long. The V gene's germline CDR1 is SGHVS and CDR2 FQNEAQ. The chain's CDR3 is CASSLARWPF. CDR3 coding DNA: TGTGCCAGCAGCTTAGCGCGGTGGCCCTTC.